These 7 T cell receptor beta chains share one sample of origin, sequenced in a study of liver allograft versus peripheral blood T cells. Whole-study context: Hepatic allograft T cell receptor repertoires were evaluated relative to those present in recipients' peripheral blood.

TCRdb recomputed calls from the reads with MiXCR, one row per CDR3 protein. The sample lists some 14,000 distinct CDR3 sequences; less than 20% were seen once. The receptors derive from a human patient who had a liver transplant. Some T cells may arise from the graft donor.

By its share, this clonotype is medium-sized. V and J are TRBV19 and TRBJ2-7; a weak D match, TRBD1 (6 bases). The V gene's germline CDR1 is LNHDA and CDR2 SQIVND (reference sequence). The CDR3 consists of 16 residues. The V end was cut by 5 bases, the J end by 4 bases, with 21 bases between. This CDR3 is CASSRTLRGLPYEQYF. The CDR3 DNA reads TGTGCCAGTAGTCGGACACTCAGGGGCCTACCTTACGAGCAGTACTTC.

V usage is TRBV11-2 and J usage is TRBJ2-6; tentatively, D is TRBD1 (6 bases). The V end was cut by 5 bases, the J end by 2 bases, with 13 bases between. This CDR3 is 16 amino acids long. Germline V gene sequence: CDR1 SGHAT, CDR2 FQNNGV. CDR3 region: CASSRQAGTGANVLTF. CDR3 in DNA: TGTGCCAGCAGCAGACAGGCAGGGACTGGGGCCAACGTCCTGACTTTC.

CDR3 in amino acids: CSAPGLAGYNEQFF. CDR3 nucleotides: TGCAGTGCGCCGGGACTAGCGGGGTACAATGAGCAGTTCTTC. V usage is TRBV20-1 and J usage is TRBJ2-1, with TRBD2 matching over 13 bases. CDR1 and CDR2 from the germline V gene are DFQATT and SNEGSKA (reference sequence). The CDR3 totals 14 residues. V was clipped by 6 bases and J by 4 bases; unmatched bases: 3.

This clonotype is medium-sized by share. The CDR3: CASSLATTYNSPLHF. For the CDR3, the DNA is TGTGCCAGCAGCTTAGCGACAACGTATAATTCACCCCTCCACTTT. The chain uses TRBV7-2 and TRBJ1-6; unclear D gene. Germline values: CDR1 SGHTA, CDR2 FQGNSA. This CDR3 comprises 15 residues. Trimming shortened V by 0 bases and J by 4 bases, and 7 bases separated the two germline ends.

The gene calls are TRBV20-1 and TRBJ1-6, with TRBD1 matching 9 bases. This CDR3 is 14 amino acids long. Germline-derived CDR1 and CDR2 are DFQATT and SNEGSKA (reference sequence). V shed 6 bases and J 6 bases; nucleotides not matched to a gene: 6. CDR3 in amino acids: CSAKDRGINSPLHF. CDR3 nucleotides: TGCAGTGCCAAGGACAGGGGAATTAATTCACCCCTCCACTTT.

As for this clonotype: Being one base from a much bigger clone, this may be a read error. This rearrangement joins TRBV6-5 to TRBJ2-1; D is ambiguous. The J call is doubtful: the DNA matches TRBJ2-7 better. The CDR3 is 13 residues long. Germline CDR1 is MNHEY and CDR2 is SVGAGI. CDR3 nucleotide sequence: TGTGCCAGCAGTTACTCAGGGTTTGGTGAGCAGTACTTC. This codes for CASSYSGFGEQYF.

This sequence joins TRBV9 and TRBJ1-1; D might be TRBD1 (6 bases). Germline V gives CDR1 SGDLS, CDR2 YYNGEE. Trimming pared 4 bases from V and 1 base from J, leaving 20 bases between. The CDR3 contains 17 residues. The CDR3 DNA reads TGTGCCAGCAGCTCGGGAGGGGGTCCCCCGAAGAACACTGAAGCTTTCTTT. It is translated as CASSSGGGPPKNTEAFF.